This T cell receptor (beta chain) originates from a study of blood T cells in healthy people across ages. A J-beta primer mix and a sample-barcoded 5' primer were used in a second PCR of about 7 to 11 cycles. Using its own MiXCR run on the 5' RACE reads, TCRdb lists one record per CDR3 protein. The sample carries 800,000 or so distinct CDR3 sequences, 62% recorded once. Trimming removed 2 bases from V and 1 base from J, with 8 bases in between. This CDR3 spans 15 amino acids. Germline V gene sequence: CDR1 SGHTA, CDR2 FQGNSA. The chain carries TRBV7-2 and TRBJ2-2, with no clear D. The source of this sequence is a man aged 25-40 years in good health. Sequences were obtained from blood. As DNA, the CDR3 is TGTGCCAGCAGCTTAAGCAGCGTGAACACCGGGGAGCTGTTTTTT. Translation gives CASSLSSVNTGELFF. Full variable domain (remainder filled in from reference TRBV7-2 and TRBJ2-2): GAGVSQSPSNKVTEKGKDVELRCDPISGHTALYWYRQSLGQGLEFLIYFQGNSAPDKSGLPSDRFSAERTGGSVSTLTIQRTQQEDSAVYLCASSLSSVNTGELFFGEGSRLTVL.